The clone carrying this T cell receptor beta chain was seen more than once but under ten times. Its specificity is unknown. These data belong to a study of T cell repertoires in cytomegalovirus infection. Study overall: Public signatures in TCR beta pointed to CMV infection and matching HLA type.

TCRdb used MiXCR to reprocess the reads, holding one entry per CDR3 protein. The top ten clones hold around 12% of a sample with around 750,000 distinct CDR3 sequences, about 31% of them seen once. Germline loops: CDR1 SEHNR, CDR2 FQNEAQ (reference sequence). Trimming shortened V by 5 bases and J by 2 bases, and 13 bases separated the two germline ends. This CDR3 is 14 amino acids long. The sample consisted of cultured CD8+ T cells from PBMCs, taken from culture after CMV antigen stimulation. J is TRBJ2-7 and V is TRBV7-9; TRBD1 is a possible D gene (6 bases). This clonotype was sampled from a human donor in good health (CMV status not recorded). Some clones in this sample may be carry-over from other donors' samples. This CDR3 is CASSPQGTPYEQYF. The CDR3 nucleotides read TGTGCCAGCAGCCCGCAGGGGACCCCCTACGAGCAGTACTTC.